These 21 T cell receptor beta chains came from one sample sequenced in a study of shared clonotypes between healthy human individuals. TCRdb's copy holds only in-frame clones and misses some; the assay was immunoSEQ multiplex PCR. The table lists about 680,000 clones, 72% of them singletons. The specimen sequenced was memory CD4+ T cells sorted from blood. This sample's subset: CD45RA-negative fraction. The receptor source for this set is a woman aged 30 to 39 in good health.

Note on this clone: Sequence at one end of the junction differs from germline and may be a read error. CDR3 nucleotide sequence: TGTGCCAGCAGCCCGACGGGACTAGCGGCGTCCCATCCACTCTTC. Its translation is CASSPTGLAASHPLF. The chain carries TRBV27 and TRBJ2-1; 11 bases are a match to TRBD2. Per germline, CDR1 MNHEY and CDR2 SMNVEV (reference sequence). CDR3 size: 15 residues.

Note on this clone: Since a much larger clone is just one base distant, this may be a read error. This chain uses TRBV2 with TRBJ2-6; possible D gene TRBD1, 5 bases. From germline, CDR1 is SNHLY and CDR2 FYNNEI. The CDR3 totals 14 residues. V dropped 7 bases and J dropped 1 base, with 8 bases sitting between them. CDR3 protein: CASTQGSGANVLTF. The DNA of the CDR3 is TGTGCCAGCACCCAGGGATCTGGGGCCAACGTCCTGACTTTC.

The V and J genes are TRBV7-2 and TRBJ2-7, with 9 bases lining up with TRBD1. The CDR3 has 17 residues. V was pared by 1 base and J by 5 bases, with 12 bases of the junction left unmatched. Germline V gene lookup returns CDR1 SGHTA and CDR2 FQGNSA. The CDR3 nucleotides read TGTGCCAGCAGCTTAGATGGATCCGGGACAGGGTTTCACGAGCAGTACTTC. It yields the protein CASSLDGSGTGFHEQYF. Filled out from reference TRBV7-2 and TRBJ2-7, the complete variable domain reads GAGVSQSPSNKVTEKGKDVELRCDPISGHTALYWYRQSLGQGLEFLIYFQGNSAPDKSGLPSDRFSAERTGGSVSTLTIQRTQQEDSAVYLCASSLDGSGTGFHEQYFGPGTRLTVT.

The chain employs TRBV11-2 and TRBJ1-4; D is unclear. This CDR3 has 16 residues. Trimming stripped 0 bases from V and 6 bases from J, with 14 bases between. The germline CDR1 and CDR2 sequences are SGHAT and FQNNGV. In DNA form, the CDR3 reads TGTGCCAGCAGCTTAGATTGGCGGCCGGGTGATGAAAAACTGTTTTTT. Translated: CASSLDWRPGDEKLFF. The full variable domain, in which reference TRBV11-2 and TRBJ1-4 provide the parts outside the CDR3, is EAGVAQSPRYKIIEKRQSVAFWCNPISGHATLYWYQQILGQGPKLLIQFQNNGVVDDSQLPKDRFSAERLKGVDSTLKIQPAKLEDSAVYLCASSLDWRPGDEKLFFGSGTQLSVL.

The CDR3 region is CASSQAPSSGSYEQYF. The CDR3 region has the DNA TGCGCCAGCAGCCAAGCTCCATCTAGCGGGAGTTACGAGCAGTACTTC. The chain has TRBV4-1 and TRBJ2-7, with 10 bases matching TRBD2. Germline-derived CDR1 and CDR2 are MGHRA and YSYEKL. The CDR3 length is 16 residues. V shed 1 base, J shed 4 bases, and the junction held 7 bases outside the gene matches.

CDR3 DNA sequence: TGTGCCAGCAGTTTATCGTTGACAGGGGAAGCTTTCTTT. Its translation: CASSLSLTGEAFF. V usage is TRBV27 and J usage is TRBJ1-1, with TRBD1 matching 7 bases. Germline V gene data show CDR1 as MNHEY and CDR2 as SMNVEV (reference sequence). V gave up 0 bases and J gave up 8 bases; unmatched junction bases: 3. The CDR3 sequence is 13 residues long.

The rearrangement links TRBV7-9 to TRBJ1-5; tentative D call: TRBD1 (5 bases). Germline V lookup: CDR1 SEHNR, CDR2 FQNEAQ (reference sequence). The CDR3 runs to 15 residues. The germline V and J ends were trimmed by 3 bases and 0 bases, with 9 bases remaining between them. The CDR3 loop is CASSLGRNSNQPQHF. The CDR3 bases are TGTGCCAGCAGCTTGGGGCGGAATAGCAATCAGCCCCAGCATTTT.

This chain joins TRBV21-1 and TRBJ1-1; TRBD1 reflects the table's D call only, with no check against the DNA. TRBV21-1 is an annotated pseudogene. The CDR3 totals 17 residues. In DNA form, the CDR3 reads TGTGCCAGCAGCAAAATGAGTGGGGCAGGTGTGAACACTGAAGCTTTCTTT. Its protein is CASSKMSGAGVNTEAFF.

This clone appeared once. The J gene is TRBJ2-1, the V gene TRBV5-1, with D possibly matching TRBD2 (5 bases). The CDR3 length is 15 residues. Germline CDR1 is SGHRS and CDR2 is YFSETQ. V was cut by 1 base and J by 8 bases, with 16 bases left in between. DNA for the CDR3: TGCGCCAGCAGCTTGTTACTAGGCACTAAACATGAGCAGTTCTTC. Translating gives CASSLLLGTKHEQFF.

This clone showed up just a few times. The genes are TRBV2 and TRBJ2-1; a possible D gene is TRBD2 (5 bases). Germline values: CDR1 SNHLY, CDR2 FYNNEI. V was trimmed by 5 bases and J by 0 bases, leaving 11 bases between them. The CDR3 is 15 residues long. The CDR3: CASSLTGSSYNEQFF. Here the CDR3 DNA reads TGTGCCAGCAGTCTAACGGGGAGCTCCTACAATGAGCAGTTCTTC.

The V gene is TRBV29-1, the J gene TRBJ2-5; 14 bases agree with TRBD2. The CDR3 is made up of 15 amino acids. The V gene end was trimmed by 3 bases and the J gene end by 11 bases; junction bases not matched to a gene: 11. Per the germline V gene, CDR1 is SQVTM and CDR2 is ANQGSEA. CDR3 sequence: CSVDLGTSGRGEQYF. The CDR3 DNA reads TGCAGCGTTGACCTCGGGACTAGCGGGAGAGGTGAGCAGTACTTC.

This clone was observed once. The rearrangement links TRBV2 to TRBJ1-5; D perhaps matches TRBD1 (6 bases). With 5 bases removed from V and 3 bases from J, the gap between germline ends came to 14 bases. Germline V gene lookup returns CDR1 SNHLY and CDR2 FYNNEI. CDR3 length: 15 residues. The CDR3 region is CASSPGDQTNQPQHF. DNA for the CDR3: TGTGCCAGCAGTCCAGGGGATCAAACCAATCAGCCCCAGCATTTT.

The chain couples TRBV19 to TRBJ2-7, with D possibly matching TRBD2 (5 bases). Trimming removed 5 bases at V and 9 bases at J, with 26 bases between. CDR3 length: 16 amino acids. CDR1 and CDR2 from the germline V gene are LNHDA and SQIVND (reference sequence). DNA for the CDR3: TGTGCCAGTAGTTCCAATCAGGACTTCAGGAAGCGAGTGCAGTACTTC. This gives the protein CASSSNQDFRKRVQYF.

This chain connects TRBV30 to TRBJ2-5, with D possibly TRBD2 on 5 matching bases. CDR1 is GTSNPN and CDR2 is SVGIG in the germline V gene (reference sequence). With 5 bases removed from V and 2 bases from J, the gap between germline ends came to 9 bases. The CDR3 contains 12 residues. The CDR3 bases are TGTGCCTGGTCGCGGGTTCAAGAGACCCAGTACTTC. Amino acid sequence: CAWSRVQETQYF.

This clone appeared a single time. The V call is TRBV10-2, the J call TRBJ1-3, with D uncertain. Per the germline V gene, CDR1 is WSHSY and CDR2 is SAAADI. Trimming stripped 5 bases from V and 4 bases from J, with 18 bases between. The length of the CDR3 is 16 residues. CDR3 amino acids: CASSSRTEASGNTIYF. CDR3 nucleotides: TGCGCCAGCAGTTCCCGGACGGAAGCATCCGGAAACACCATATATTTT.

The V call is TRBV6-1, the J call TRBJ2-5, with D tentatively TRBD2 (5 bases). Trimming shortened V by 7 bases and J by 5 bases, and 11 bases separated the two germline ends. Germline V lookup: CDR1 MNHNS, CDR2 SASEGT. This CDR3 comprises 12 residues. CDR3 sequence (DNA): TGTGCCAGCACTACGGGGTGGGAGACCCAGTACTTC. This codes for CASTTGWETQYF.

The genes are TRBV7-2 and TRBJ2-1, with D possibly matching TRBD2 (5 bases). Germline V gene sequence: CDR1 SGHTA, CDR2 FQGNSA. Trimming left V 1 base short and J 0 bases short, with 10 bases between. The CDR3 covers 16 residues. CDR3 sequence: CASSLGSGGSYNEQFF. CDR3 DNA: TGTGCCAGCAGCTTAGGGAGCGGAGGCTCCTACAATGAGCAGTTCTTC.

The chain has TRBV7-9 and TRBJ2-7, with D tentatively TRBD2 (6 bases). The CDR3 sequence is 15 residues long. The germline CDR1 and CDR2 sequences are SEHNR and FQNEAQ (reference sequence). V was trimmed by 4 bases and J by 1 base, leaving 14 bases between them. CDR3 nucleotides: TGTGCCAGCAGCTCTCGGCGGGGCGAATCCTACGAGCAGTACTTC. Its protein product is CASSSRRGESYEQYF.

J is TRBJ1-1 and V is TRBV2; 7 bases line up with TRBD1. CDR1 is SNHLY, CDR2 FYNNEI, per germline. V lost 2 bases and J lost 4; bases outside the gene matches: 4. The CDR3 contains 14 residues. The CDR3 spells CASSELRGGTEAFF. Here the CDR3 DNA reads TGTGCCAGCAGTGAACTCAGGGGGGGCACTGAAGCTTTCTTT.

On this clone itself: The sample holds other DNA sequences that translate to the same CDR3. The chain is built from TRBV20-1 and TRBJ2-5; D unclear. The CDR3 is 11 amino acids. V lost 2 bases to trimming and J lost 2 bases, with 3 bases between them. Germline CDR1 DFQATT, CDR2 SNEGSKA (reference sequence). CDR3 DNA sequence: TGCAGTGCTAGAACTCAAGAGACCCAGTACTTC. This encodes CSARTQETQYF.

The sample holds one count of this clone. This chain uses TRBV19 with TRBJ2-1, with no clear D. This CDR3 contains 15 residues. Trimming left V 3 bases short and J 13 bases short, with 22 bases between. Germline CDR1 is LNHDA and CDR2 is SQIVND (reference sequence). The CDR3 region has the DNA TGTGCCAGTAGTATCATAGGACCGGACCGTTCTACTCAGTTCTTC. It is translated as CASSIIGPDRSTQFF. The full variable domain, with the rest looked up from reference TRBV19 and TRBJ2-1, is DGGITQSPKYLFRKEGQNVTLSCEQNLNHDAMYWYRQDPGQGLRLIYYSQIVNDFQKGDIAEGYSVSREKKESFPLTVTSAQKNPTAFYLCASSIIGPDRSTQFFGPGTRLTVL.